The 16 T cell receptor beta chains presented below share a single source sample, sequenced in a study of cytomegalovirus exposure and HLA in healthy donors. The PCR employed 60 Vbeta primers together with 13 Jbeta primers. Some clones are missing from TCRdb's copy, which holds only in-frame ones; the method was immunoSEQ multiplex PCR. The profile shows about 160,000 clones, 70% to 90% of them singletons. The sequenced material came from PBMCs. These receptors originate from a woman aged 30 to 39 in good health and CMV-seronegative.

The V call is TRBV6-1, the J call TRBJ1-2; 7 positions agree with TRBD1. V was clipped by 6 bases and J by 9 bases; unmatched bases: 7. In germline, CDR1 is MNHNS, CDR2 SASEGT. This CDR3 is built from 12 residues. The DNA of the CDR3 is TGTGCCAGCAGCGAGACAGGGAGAAGCTACACCTTC. The encoded protein is CASSETGRSYTF.

The chain is built from TRBV5-4 and TRBJ2-3; 9 positions match TRBD2. Germline CDR1 is SGHNT and CDR2 is YYREEE (reference sequence). V lost 5 bases, J lost 3 bases, and 4 bases stayed unmatched. The CDR3 is made up of 14 amino acids. CDR3 sequence (DNA): TGTGCCAGCAGTACGCGGGGGGGTACAGATACGCAGTATTTT. Translated, it gives CASSTRGGTDTQYF.

The chain is built from TRBV6-1 and TRBJ1-1; unclear D gene. CDR1 is MNHNS and CDR2 is SASEGT in the germline V gene. There are 13 residues in the CDR3. Trimming took off 4 bases at V and 4 bases at J, with 10 bases between the two ends. CDR3 sequence: CASSVPGGTEAFF. The CDR3 DNA is TGTGCCAGCAGTGTACCGGGAGGCACTGAAGCTTTCTTT.

This clone has a single count. This chain connects TRBV5-4 to TRBJ2-5; 7 bases fit TRBD1. Germline lookup yields CDR1 SGHNT and CDR2 YYREEE (reference sequence). The CDR3 contains 13 residues. Trimming at V came to 4 bases and at J to 2 bases, leaving 2 bases not matched to a gene. CDR3: CASSGDSQETQYF. CDR3 coding DNA: TGTGCCAGCAGCGGGGACAGTCAAGAGACCCAGTACTTC. Full variable domain (outside the CDR3, taken from reference TRBV5-4 and TRBJ2-5): ETGVTQSPTHLIKTRGQQVTLRCSSQSGHNTVSWYQQALGQGPQFIFQYYREEENGRGNFPPRFSGLQFPNYSSELNVNALELDDSALYLCASSGDSQETQYFGPGTRLLVL.

This clone occurred once. The V call is TRBV27, the J call TRBJ1-2; 12 positions match TRBD1. Germline CDR1 and CDR2: MNHEY and SMNVEV (reference sequence). V lost 3 bases to trimming and J lost 8 bases; unmatched junction nucleotides: 4. There are 14 residues in the CDR3. The CDR3 coding sequence is TGTGCCAGCAGTTTGCTTGGGACAGGGGGCGGCTACACCTTC. It codes for CASSLLGTGGGYTF.

V is TRBV7-2 and J is TRBJ1-2, with unresolved D. Trimming removed 4 bases from V and 1 base from J, with 4 bases in between. This CDR3 has 12 amino acids. CDR1 is SGHTA and CDR2 is FQGNSA in the germline V gene. CDR3 in DNA: TGTGCCAGCAGCTCTCTTAACTATGGCTACACCTTC. Its protein product is CASSSLNYGYTF.

The sample holds one count of this clone. V gene TRBV5-1 combines with J gene TRBJ1-2, with 8 bases aligning to TRBD1. Germline V gene lookup returns CDR1 SGHRS and CDR2 YFSETQ. The CDR3 contains 14 residues. Losses at the gene ends were 1 base for V and 2 bases for J; bases not matched to a gene: 1. CDR3 bases: TGCGCCAGCAGCTTGAACAGGGGGAACTATGGCTACACCTTC. This gives the protein CASSLNRGNYGYTF.

The chain has TRBV5-1 and TRBJ1-2, with D hard to call. The CDR3 has 13 residues. The V and J ends lost 3 bases and 6 bases respectively, with 12 bases between them. CDR1 and CDR2 (germline): SGHRS, YFSETQ. CDR3 DNA sequence: TGCGCCAGCAGCTCGACCGGGATCAATGGCTACACCTTC. Its protein is CASSSTGINGYTF.

The V call is TRBV7-8, the J call TRBJ2-7, with 7 bases fitting TRBD1. Germline-derived CDR1 and CDR2 are SGHVS and FQNEAQ. CDR3 length: 20 amino acids. The J segment lost 2 bases and the V segment lost 5 bases, leaving 24 bases of the junction unmatched. CDR3 DNA sequence: TGTGCCAGCAGCCTAGTGGGTGTTACAGGGGCTAATCTAAATCCCTACGAGCAGTACTTC. It translates to CASSLVGVTGANLNPYEQYF. Full variable domain (remainder filled in from reference TRBV7-8 and TRBJ2-7): GAGVSQSPRYKVAKRGQDVALRCDPISGHVSLFWYQQALGQGPEFLTYFQNEAQLDKSGLPSDRFFAERPEGSVSTLKIQRTQQEDSAVYLCASSLVGVTGANLNPYEQYFGPGTRLTVT.

V and J are TRBV7-9 and TRBJ2-7; D is unresolved. The germline gives CDR1 SEHNR, CDR2 FQNEAQ (reference sequence). CDR3 length: 12 residues. V was trimmed by 1 base and J by 3 bases, leaving 4 bases between them. DNA for the CDR3: TGTGCCAGCAGCTTAGTCGGCTACGAGCAGTACTTC. Translating gives CASSLVGYEQYF.

The chain joins TRBV6-5 to TRBJ1-2, with D tentatively TRBD1 (5 bases). Germline V CDR1 and CDR2: MNHEY, SVGAGI. The CDR3 consists of 13 residues. V lost 5 bases, J lost 8 bases, and 15 bases lay in between. The CDR3 loop reads CASSRRQSSGYTF. For the CDR3, the DNA is TGTGCCAGCAGTCGAAGACAGTCGTCGGGCTACACCTTC.

The rearrangement uses TRBV29-1 and TRBJ2-1; 9 positions agree with TRBD1. The CDR3 extends over 12 amino acids. Germline V lookup: CDR1 SQVTM, CDR2 ANQGSEA. V trimming: 6 bases; J trimming: 9 bases; junction bases outside the gene matches: 6. The CDR3 loop is CSVNRGPGEQFF. CDR3 nucleotides: TGCAGCGTGAACAGGGGGCCTGGTGAGCAGTTCTTC.

The chain couples TRBV19 to TRBJ1-1, with D unclear. The germline V gene has CDR1 LNHDA and CDR2 SQIVND (reference sequence). V was trimmed by 7 bases and J by 0 bases, leaving 9 bases between them. CDR3 size: 13 residues. CDR3 DNA sequence: TGTGCCAGTAACCTAGCAATGAACACTGAAGCTTTCTTT. This sequence encodes CASNLAMNTEAFF.

This CDR3 is CASSQDVSGYYEQYF. The DNA of the CDR3 is TGCGCCAGCAGCCAAGATGTATCAGGATACTACGAGCAGTACTTC. The V gene is TRBV4-3, the J gene TRBJ2-7; D is unclear. Germline V gives CDR1 LGHNA, CDR2 YSLEER. Trimming removed 0 bases at V and 3 bases at J, with 12 bases between. The CDR3 is 15 amino acids.

This chain uses TRBV29-1 with TRBJ2-1, with TRBD2 as a possible D gene (5 bases). Trimming stripped 6 bases from V and 10 bases from J, with 16 bases between. The CDR3 is made up of 12 amino acids. The germline CDR1 and CDR2 sequences are SQVTM and ANQGSEA. CDR3 bases: TGCAGCGTGGAGGTTGACGTCCGCGAGCAGTTCTTC. Its translation is CSVEVDVREQFF.

The chain's CDR3 is CASRLDGGLVQPQHF. The DNA for the CDR3 is TGTGCCAGCAGGCTCGACGGGGGGCTTGTTCAGCCCCAGCATTTT. The chain links TRBV6-1 to TRBJ1-5; maybe TRBD1 (6 bases). Trimming cost V 6 bases and J 6 bases, with 18 bases left between them. Germline assignment: CDR1 MNHNS and CDR2 SASEGT. CDR3 length: 15 residues.